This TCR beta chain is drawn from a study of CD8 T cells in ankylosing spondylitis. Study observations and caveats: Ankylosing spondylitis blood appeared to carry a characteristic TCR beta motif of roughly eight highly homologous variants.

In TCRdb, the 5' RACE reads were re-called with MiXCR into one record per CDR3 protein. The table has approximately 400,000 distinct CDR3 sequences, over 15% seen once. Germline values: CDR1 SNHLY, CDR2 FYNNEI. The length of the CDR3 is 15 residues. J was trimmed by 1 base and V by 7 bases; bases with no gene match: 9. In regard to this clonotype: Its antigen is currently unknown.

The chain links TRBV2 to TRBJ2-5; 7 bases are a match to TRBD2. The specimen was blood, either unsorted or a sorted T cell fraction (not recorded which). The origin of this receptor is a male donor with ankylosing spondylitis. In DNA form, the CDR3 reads TGTGCCAGCACCTATGGGGGGACTATCCAAGAGACCCAGTACTTC. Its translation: CASTYGGTIQETQYF.